These T cell receptor beta chains were read from a single sample in a study of blood T cell repertoires in COVID-19. Profiling relied on immunoSEQ multiplex PCR, and the TCRdb table lists in-frame clones only, not all of them. The table includes approximately 240,000 clones, around 85% detected once. The sequenced material came from PBMCs or T cells enriched from blood (not recorded which). These receptors were collected from a woman between 45 and 65 years old in a cohort exposed to, infected with or recovered from COVID-19 (not recorded which). The conserved cysteine and the conserved F or W are not part of the CDR3 here. The order of the fields is D gene, clone size, V gene, J gene, CDR3 protein. A D gene is named only where the DNA matches it firmly. Clone size appears in some rows only: once, few, many, or a class for an expanded clone.

.	once	TRBV11-1	TRBJ2-3	ASSRHTDTQY
.	.	TRBV18	TRBJ1-4	ASSPTAGSSNEKLF
TRBD1	.	TRBV18	TRBJ1-2	ASSPFGTGDNYGYT
.	.	TRBV6-5	TRBJ1-5	ASSSKDSRTEPQH
TRBD1	.	TRBV30	TRBJ1-3	AWSVLSRGQGAGNTIY
TRBD1	.	TRBV6-1	TRBJ1-5	ASSEQGDQPQH
.	.	TRBV30	TRBJ1-6	AWALLLGGYSPLH
TRBD1	.	TRBV3-1/TRBV3-2	TRBJ2-7	ASRSGTGGIGEQY
TRBD1	.	TRBV4-3	TRBJ2-5	ASSQEWAAGGAKTQY
TRBD1	.	TRBV7-9	TRBJ1-4	ASSYRGQGALNEKLF
.	.	TRBV20-1	TRBJ1-5	SASYSHQPQH
.	.	TRBV6-5	TRBJ1-1	ASSPRSGHNTEAF
.	.	TRBV5-1	TRBJ1-1	ASSLEGERGTEAF
.	.	TRBV19	TRBJ1-3	ASSISGSGNTIY
.	.	TRBV3-1/TRBV3-2	TRBJ1-3	ASSFSGHSGNTIY
TRBD1	.	TRBV15	TRBJ2-3	ATSRDRGRTDTQY
TRBD1	.	TRBV7-2	TRBJ2-2	ASSLNQGGARTGELF
.	.	TRBV4-3	TRBJ2-2	ASSQVGSTGELF
TRBD2	.	TRBV3-1/TRBV3-2	TRBJ2-3	ASSRSPSGGHTDTQY
.	.	TRBV3-1/TRBV3-2	TRBJ2-7	ASSRHYEQY
.	.	TRBV11-3	TRBJ1-1	ASSRQVNTEAF
.	.	TRBV5-1	TRBJ2-7	ASSSGTGAGHEQY
.	.	TRBV28	TRBJ2-7	ASSSHTGARDEQY
.	.	TRBV28	TRBJ1-4	ASIGGNEKLF
.	once	TRBV28	TRBJ2-7	ASADSAEQY
.	once	TRBV4-3	TRBJ1-6	ASSQVGGYQSSPLH
.	.	TRBV3-1/TRBV3-2	TRBJ2-2	ASSQDTGLGTGELF
.	.	TRBV5-4	TRBJ1-1	ASSRPDKVWTEAF
.	.	TRBV7-8	TRBJ1-4	ASSLTSGNEKLF